Described below is a single T cell receptor (beta chain) sequence and its context. Its specificity is not known. The method was immunoSEQ multiplex PCR; TCRdb's version includes in-frame clones alone and lacks a portion of them. Of 20,000 to 25,000 clones in the sample, over 70% are singletons; the top ten hold 3.6%. This sample was included in a study of CD4+ T cells in melanoma. Germline CDR1 SGHTA, CDR2 FQGTGA. The CDR3 is 16 residues long. The V and J ends lost 5 bases and 0 bases respectively, with 11 bases between them. Whole-study results and caveats: Neoantigen-specific CD4+ T cells in melanoma reportedly had diverse differentiation states.

Sequencing was carried out using cells from a culture (not recorded whether cultured in vitro). The sequence came from a human donor with melanoma. J is TRBJ2-6 and V is TRBV7-3; D remains ambiguous. The CDR3 here is CASSQRAGSGANVLTF. The CDR3 region has the DNA TGTGCCAGCAGCCAACGGGCAGGCTCTGGGGCCAACGTCCTGACTTTC.